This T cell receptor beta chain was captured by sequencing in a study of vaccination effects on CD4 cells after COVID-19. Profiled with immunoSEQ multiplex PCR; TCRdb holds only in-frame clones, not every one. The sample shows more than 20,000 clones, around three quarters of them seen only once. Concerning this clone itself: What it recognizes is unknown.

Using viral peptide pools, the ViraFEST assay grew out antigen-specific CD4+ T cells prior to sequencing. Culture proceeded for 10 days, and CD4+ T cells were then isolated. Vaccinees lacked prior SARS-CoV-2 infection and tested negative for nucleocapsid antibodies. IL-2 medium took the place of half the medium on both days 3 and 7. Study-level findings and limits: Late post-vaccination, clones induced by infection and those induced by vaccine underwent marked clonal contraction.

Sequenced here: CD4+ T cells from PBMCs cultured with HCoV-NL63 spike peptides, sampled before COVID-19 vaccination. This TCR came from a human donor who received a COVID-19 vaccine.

The CDR3 nucleotides read TGTGCCAGCAGTGAAAGTATCCAGAACTATGGCTACACCTTC. It specifies CASSESIQNYGYTF. The J gene is TRBJ1-2, the V gene TRBV2; no clear D gene. Looked up from germline, CDR1 is SNHLY and CDR2 is FYNNEI. V lost 2 bases to trimming and J lost 2 bases, with 9 bases between them. This CDR3 contains 14 residues.